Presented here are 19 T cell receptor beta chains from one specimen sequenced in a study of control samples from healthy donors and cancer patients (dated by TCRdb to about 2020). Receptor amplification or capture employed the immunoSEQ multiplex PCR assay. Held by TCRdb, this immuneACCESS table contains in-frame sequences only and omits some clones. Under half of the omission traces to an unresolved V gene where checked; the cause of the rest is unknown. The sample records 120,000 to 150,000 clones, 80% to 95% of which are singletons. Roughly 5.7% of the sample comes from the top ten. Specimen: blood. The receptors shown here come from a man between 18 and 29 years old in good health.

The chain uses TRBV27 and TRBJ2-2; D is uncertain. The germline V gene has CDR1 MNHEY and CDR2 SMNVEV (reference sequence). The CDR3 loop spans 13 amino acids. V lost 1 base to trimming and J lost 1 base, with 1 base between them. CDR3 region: CASSLLNTGELFF. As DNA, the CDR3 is TGTGCCAGCAGTTTATTGAACACCGGGGAGCTGTTTTTT.

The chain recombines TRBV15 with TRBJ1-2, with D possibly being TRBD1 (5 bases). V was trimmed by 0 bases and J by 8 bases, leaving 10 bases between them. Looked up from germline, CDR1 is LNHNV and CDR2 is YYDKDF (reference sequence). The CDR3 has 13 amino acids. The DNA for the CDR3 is TGTGCCACCAGCAGAGATTTTCAGGGCGGCTACACCTTC. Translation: CATSRDFQGGYTF.

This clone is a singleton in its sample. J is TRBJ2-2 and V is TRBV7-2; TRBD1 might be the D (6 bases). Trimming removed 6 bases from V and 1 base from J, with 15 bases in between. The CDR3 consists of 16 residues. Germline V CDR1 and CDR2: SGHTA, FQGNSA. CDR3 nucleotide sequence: TGTGCCAGCAGGGGTCCCGGGACATTGAACACCGGGGAGCTGTTTTTT. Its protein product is CASRGPGTLNTGELFF. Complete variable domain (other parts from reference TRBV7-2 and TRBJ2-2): GAGVSQSPSNKVTEKGKDVELRCDPISGHTALYWYRQSLGQGLEFLIYFQGNSAPDKSGLPSDRFSAERTGGSVSTLTIQRTQQEDSAVYLCASRGPGTLNTGELFFGEGSRLTVL.

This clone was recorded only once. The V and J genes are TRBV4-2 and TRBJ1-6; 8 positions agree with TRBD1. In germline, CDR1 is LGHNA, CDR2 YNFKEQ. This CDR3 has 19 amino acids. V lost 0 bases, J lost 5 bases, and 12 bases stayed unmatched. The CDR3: CASSQEDVRTGWDNSPLHF. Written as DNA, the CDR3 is TGTGCCAGCAGCCAAGAGGATGTGAGGACAGGGTGGGATAATTCACCCCTCCACTTT.

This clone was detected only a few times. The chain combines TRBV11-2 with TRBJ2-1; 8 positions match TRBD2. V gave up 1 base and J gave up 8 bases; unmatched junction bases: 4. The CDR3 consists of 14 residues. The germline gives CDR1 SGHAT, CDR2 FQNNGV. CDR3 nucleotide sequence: TGTGCCAGCAGCTTAGGATCCGGGAGGGATGAGCAGTTCTTC. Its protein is CASSLGSGRDEQFF.

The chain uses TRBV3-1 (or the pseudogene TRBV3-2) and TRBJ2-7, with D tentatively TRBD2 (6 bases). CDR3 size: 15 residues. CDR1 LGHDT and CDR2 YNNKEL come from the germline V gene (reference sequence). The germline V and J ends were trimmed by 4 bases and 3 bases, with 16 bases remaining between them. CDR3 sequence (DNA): TGTGCCAGCAGCCCCTGGAGGGACTTAAACTACGAGCAGTACTTC. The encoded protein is CASSPWRDLNYEQYF.

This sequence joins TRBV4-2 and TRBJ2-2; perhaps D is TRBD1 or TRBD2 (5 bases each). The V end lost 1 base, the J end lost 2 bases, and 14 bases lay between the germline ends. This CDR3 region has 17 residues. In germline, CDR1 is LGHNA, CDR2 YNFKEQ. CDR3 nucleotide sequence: TGTGCCAGCAGCCAAGGGGCCGGGACGGTAAACACCGGGGAGCTGTTTTTT. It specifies CASSQGAGTVNTGELFF.

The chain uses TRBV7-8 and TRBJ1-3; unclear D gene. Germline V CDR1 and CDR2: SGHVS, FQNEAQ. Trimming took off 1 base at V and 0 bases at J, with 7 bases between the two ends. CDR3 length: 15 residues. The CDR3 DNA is TGTGCCAGCAGCTTAGGCTTTAGCTCTGGAAACACCATATATTTT. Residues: CASSLGFSSGNTIYF.

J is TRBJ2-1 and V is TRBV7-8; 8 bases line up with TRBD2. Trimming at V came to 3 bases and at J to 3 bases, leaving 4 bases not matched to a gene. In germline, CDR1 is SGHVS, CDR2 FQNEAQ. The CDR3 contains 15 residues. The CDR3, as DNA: TGTGCCAGCAGCTTCACTAGCGGACTCTACAATGAGCAGTTCTTC. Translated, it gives CASSFTSGLYNEQFF.

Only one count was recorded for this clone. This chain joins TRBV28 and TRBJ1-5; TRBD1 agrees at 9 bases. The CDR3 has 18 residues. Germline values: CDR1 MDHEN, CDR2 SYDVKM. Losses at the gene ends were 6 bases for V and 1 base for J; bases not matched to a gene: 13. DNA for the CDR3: TGTGCCAGCAGCCCGCCCGACAGGGGGATGTGGAGCAATCAGCCCCAGCATTTT. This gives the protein CASSPPDRGMWSNQPQHF.

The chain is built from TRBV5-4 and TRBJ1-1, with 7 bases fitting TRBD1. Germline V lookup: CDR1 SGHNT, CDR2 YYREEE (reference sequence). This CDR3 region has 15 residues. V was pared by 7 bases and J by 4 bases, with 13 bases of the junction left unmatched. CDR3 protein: CASHMQPAGGTEAFF. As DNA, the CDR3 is TGTGCCAGCCATATGCAGCCGGCAGGGGGCACTGAAGCTTTCTTT.

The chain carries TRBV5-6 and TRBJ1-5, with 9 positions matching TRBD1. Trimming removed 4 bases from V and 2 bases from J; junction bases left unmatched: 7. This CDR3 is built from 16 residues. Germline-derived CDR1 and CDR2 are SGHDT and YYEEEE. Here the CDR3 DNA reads TGTGCCAGCAGCCCGGACAGGGGACGTGGCAATCAGCCCCAGCATTTT. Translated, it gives CASSPDRGRGNQPQHF.

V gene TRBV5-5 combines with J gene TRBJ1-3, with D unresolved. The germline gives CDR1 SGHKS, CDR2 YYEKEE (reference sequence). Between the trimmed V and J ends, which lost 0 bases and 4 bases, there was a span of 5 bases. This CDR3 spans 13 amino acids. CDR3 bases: TGTGCCAGCAGCTTGGAGTACGGAAACACCATATATTTT. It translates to CASSLEYGNTIYF.

CDR3 residues: CASSLQRGRGGNEKLFF. The DNA of the CDR3 is TGTGCCAGCAGCTTGCAAAGGGGTCGCGGGGGGAATGAAAAACTGTTTTTT. The J gene is TRBJ1-4, the V gene TRBV5-5; D possibly corresponds to TRBD1 (5 bases). The V gene lost 1 base and the J gene lost 5 bases, with 18 bases spanning the gap. This CDR3 comprises 17 residues. Germline values: CDR1 SGHKS, CDR2 YYEKEE (reference sequence).

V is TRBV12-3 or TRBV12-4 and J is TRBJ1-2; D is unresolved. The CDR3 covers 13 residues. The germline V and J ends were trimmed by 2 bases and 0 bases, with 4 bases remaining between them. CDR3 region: CASSLLANYGYTF. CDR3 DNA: TGTGCCAGCAGTTTATTAGCTAACTATGGCTACACCTTC.

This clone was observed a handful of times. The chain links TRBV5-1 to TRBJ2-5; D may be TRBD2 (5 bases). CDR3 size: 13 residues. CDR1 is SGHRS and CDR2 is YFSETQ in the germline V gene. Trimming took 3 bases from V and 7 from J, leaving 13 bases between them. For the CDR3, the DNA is TGCGCCAGCAGCTCGACACCTGAGGGGACCCAGTACTTC. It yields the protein CASSSTPEGTQYF.

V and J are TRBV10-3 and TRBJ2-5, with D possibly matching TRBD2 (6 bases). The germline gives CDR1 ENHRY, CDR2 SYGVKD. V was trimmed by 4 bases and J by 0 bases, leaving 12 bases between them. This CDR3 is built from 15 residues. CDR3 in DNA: TGTGCCATCAGTGCGGGACTTCAAAACCAAGAGACCCAGTACTTC. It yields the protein CAISAGLQNQETQYF.

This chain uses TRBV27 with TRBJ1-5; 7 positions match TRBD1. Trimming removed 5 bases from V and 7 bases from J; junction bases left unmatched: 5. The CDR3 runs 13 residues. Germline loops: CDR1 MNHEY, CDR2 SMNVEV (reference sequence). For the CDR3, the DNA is TGTGCCAGCAGTACGGACAGGTTCCAGCCCCAGCATTTT. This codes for CASSTDRFQPQHF.

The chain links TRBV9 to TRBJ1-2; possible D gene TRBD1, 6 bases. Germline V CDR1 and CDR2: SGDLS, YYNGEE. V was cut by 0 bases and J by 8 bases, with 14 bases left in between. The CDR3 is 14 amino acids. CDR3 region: CASSVALQGVGYTF. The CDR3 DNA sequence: TGTGCCAGCAGCGTAGCACTACAGGGAGTAGGCTACACCTTC.